Below are 17 T cell receptor beta chains sequenced from a single sample in a study of CD8+ T cells in alopecia areata. The authors extracted RNA and reverse transcribed it into cDNA as the sequencing template. Assay used: immunoSEQ multiplex PCR; TCRdb lists only in-frame clones, some missing. The sample lists over 150,000 clones, 50% to 60% occurring once. Treatment here: oral pan-JAK inhibitor, 5-10 mg twice daily. This specimen consisted of CD4+ T cells sorted from blood, obtained at week 4, from a patient treated with tofacitinib. The receptor source for this set is a human donor with alopecia areata.

This rearrangement joins TRBV5-1 to TRBJ2-2; either TRBD1 or TRBD2 may supply D (5 bases each). CDR3 length: 14 residues. The V and J ends lost 4 bases and 7 bases respectively, with 14 bases between them. The germline CDR1 and CDR2 sequences are SGHRS and YFSETQ. DNA for the CDR3: TGCGCCAGCAGCCCTGGGACGGTAGGCGGGGAGCTGTTTTTT. This codes for CASSPGTVGGELFF. Combining the CDR3 with reference TRBV5-1 and TRBJ2-2 gives the whole variable domain KAGVTQTPRYLIKTRGQQVTLSCSPISGHRSVSWYQQTPGQGLQFLFEYFSETQRNKGNFPGRFSGRQFSNSRSEMNVSTLELGDSALYLCASSPGTVGGELFFGEGSRLTVL.

This clone was observed a few times. CDR3 sequence (DNA): TGTGCCAGCAGCCCCAGGACCGGAAACCAAGAGACCCAGTACTTC. This sequence encodes CASSPRTGNQETQYF. This sequence joins TRBV7-2 and TRBJ2-5, with no clear D. V dropped 5 bases and J dropped 0 bases, with 13 bases sitting between them. In germline, CDR1 is SGHTA, CDR2 FQGNSA. This CDR3 comprises 15 residues.

This chain joins TRBV29-1 and TRBJ1-2; TRBD1 aligns across 8 bases. The CDR3 extends over 14 amino acids. Germline CDR1 and CDR2: SQVTM and ANQGSEA. Trimming at V came to 3 bases and at J to 8 bases, leaving 11 bases not matched to a gene. The chain's CDR3 is CSVDRDRTTSGYTF. The DNA of the CDR3 is TGCAGCGTTGACCGGGACAGGACCACTTCCGGCTACACCTTC.

The V call is TRBV14, the J call TRBJ1-2; D not resolved. The ends were cut back, 5 bases at V and 0 bases at J, with 10 bases in the middle. CDR1 and CDR2 from the germline V gene are SGHDN and FVKESK. The CDR3 is 14 amino acids. CDR3 DNA sequence: TGTGCCAGCAGCGAGTACGCCGCTAACTATGGCTACACCTTC. This translates into CASSEYAANYGYTF.

The CDR3 DNA follows: TGTGCCAGCAGCCAAAATCGCCGGGAGACCCAGTACTTC. It translates to CASSQNRRETQYF. The V gene is TRBV14, the J gene TRBJ2-5; no firm D call. Trimming took 2 bases from V and 5 from J, leaving 9 bases between them. CDR3 size: 13 residues. Germline assignment: CDR1 SGHDN and CDR2 FVKESK.

The CDR3 is CASRGDDPKGEYF. The CDR3 DNA reads TGTGCCAGCAGGGGGGACGACCCTAAAGGGGAGTACTTC. This rearrangement joins TRBV2 to TRBJ2-4; D is perhaps TRBD1 or TRBD2 (5 bases each). The V end lost 6 bases, the J end lost 14 bases, and 20 bases lay between the germline ends. Germline V gene data show CDR1 as SNHLY and CDR2 as FYNNEI. The CDR3 extends over 13 amino acids.

This clone was seen a handful of times. This sequence joins TRBV4-1 and TRBJ2-3; maybe TRBD2 (5 bases). Deletions cut 0 bases from V and 2 bases from J, with 12 bases between. Germline lookup yields CDR1 MGHRA and CDR2 YSYEKL. This CDR3 has 16 amino acids. This CDR3 reads CASSQDGSGPTDTQYF. The CDR3 nucleotides read TGCGCCAGCAGCCAAGATGGGAGTGGTCCCACAGATACGCAGTATTTT.

This clone was counted a few times. The V call is TRBV12-5, the J call TRBJ1-2; tentative D call: TRBD1 (5 bases). V was trimmed by 2 bases and J by 8 bases, leaving 12 bases between them. This CDR3 spans 13 amino acids. The germline gives CDR1 LGHNT, CDR2 FRNRAP. The CDR3 reads CASGLTGTRGYTF. The CDR3 DNA reads as TGTGCTAGTGGTTTGACTGGGACCCGGGGCTACACCTTC.

This rearrangement joins TRBV7-3 to TRBJ1-2; 9 nucleotides line up with TRBD1. In germline, CDR1 is SGHTA, CDR2 FQGTGA. The CDR3 consists of 13 residues. Trimming took 3 bases from V and 4 from J; bases not matched to a gene: 0. The CDR3 DNA follows: TGTGCCAGCAGCTTGGACAGGGGCTATGGCTACACCTTC. Translation gives CASSLDRGYGYTF.

This clone was counted only a few times. The rearrangement links TRBV29-1 to TRBJ2-7; TRBD1 aligns across 8 bases. Germline CDR1 reads SQVTM; CDR2 reads ANQGSEA. J lost 2 bases, V lost 7 bases, and 13 bases had no gene match. This CDR3 contains 15 residues. The CDR3 is CSGVTGAGVAYEQYF. The DNA for the CDR3 is TGCAGCGGGGTGACAGGGGCAGGCGTGGCCTACGAGCAGTACTTC.

V gene TRBV7-3 combines with J gene TRBJ2-7; 8 bases are a match to TRBD1. The CDR3 covers 15 residues. The V gene's germline CDR1 is SGHTA and CDR2 FQGTGA. V gave up 0 bases and J gave up 4 bases; unmatched junction bases: 5. The CDR3 DNA reads TGTGCCAGCAGCTTAACCTCGGGACAGGATTACGAGCAGTACTTC. This translates into CASSLTSGQDYEQYF. Full variable domain (rest looked up from reference TRBV7-3 and TRBJ2-7): GAGVSQTPSNKVTEKGKYVELRCDPISGHTALYWYRQSLGQGPEFLIYFQGTGAADDSGLPNDRFFAVRPEGSVSTLKIQRTERGDSAVYLCASSLTSGQDYEQYFGPGTRLTVT.

This clone showed up just a few times. This sequence joins TRBV5-6 and TRBJ2-1, with D uncertain. Trimming cost V 2 bases and J 4 bases, with 10 bases left between them. The CDR3 runs to 14 residues. CDR1 and CDR2 from the germline V gene are SGHDT and YYEEEE. CDR3 bases: TGTGCCAGCAGCTTAACAGCAATATACAATGAGCAGTTCTTC. Translation: CASSLTAIYNEQFF. The variable domain in full, completed from reference TRBV5-6 and TRBJ2-1, reads DAGVTQSPTHLIKTRGQQVTLRCSPKSGHDTVSWYQQALGQGPQFIFQYYEEEERQRGNFPDRFSGHQFPNYSSELNVNALLLGDSALYLCASSLTAIYNEQFFGPGTRLTVL.

There are a few counts of this clone. Different DNA sequences within this sample yield the same CDR3. The chain links TRBV29-1 to TRBJ2-7, with D tentatively TRBD1 or TRBD2 (5 bases each). V lost 6 bases, J lost 1 base, and 7 bases lay in between. The CDR3 contains 11 residues. Germline V gene sequence: CDR1 SQVTM, CDR2 ANQGSEA. This chain's CDR3 is CSVEGSYEQYF. In DNA, the CDR3 is TGCAGCGTCGAGGGGTCCTACGAGCAGTACTTC.

The chain carries TRBV4-1 and TRBJ2-3; 9 nucleotides agree with TRBD2. Per the germline V gene, CDR1 is MGHRA and CDR2 is YSYEKL. Trimming took 2 bases from V and 1 from J; bases not matched to a gene: 7. The CDR3 totals 17 residues. As DNA, the CDR3 is TGCGCCAGCAGCCAACCCATAGCGGGGGCGCGCACAGATACGCAGTATTTT. Translated, it gives CASSQPIAGARTDTQYF.

This clone was found once. The V and J genes are TRBV5-1 and TRBJ1-6, with TRBD1 as a possible D gene (5 bases). Looked up from germline, CDR1 is SGHRS and CDR2 is YFSETQ. V was shortened by 4 bases and J by 7 bases, with 12 bases between the two germline ends. This CDR3 is 14 amino acids long. CDR3: CASSTGTLNSPLHF. CDR3 sequence (DNA): TGCGCCAGCAGCACCGGGACTCTGAATTCACCCCTCCACTTT.

This chain uses TRBV29-1 with TRBJ2-1; possible D gene TRBD2, 5 bases. The CDR3 runs to 15 residues. V was shortened by 4 bases and J by 4 bases, with 17 bases between the two germline ends. Germline CDR1 and CDR2: SQVTM and ANQGSEA. The CDR3 DNA is TGCAGCGTTGCAAGCCCCCTCCGGGAATACAATGAGCAGTTCTTC. It encodes CSVASPLREYNEQFF.

The chain uses TRBV30 and TRBJ1-5, with no clear D. The germline gives CDR1 GTSNPN, CDR2 SVGIG (reference sequence). The CDR3 is 14 residues long. Trimming stripped 0 bases from V and 5 bases from J, with 11 bases between. CDR3 nucleotide sequence: TGTGCCTGGAGTGTTGGCAGCTATGATCAGCCCCAGCATTTT. The encoded protein is CAWSVGSYDQPQHF.